This TCR beta chain originates from a study of blood T cell repertoires in COVID-19. Per the original methods: Counts of nucleated cells, estimated from reference gene primer amplification, were obtained. Only in-frame clones appear in the TCRdb table, and some are missing; sequencing was by immunoSEQ multiplex PCR. V and J calls and clone size are copied from that table; D and trimming were computed from the DNA. The profile covers under 200,000 clones, with 80% to 85% appearing a single time and around 14% taken by the ten largest. V lost 2 bases and J lost 0; bases outside the gene matches: 8. CDR3 length: 17 amino acids. Germline lookup yields CDR1 SEHNR and CDR2 FQNEAQ (reference sequence).

The sample taken for sequencing was peripheral blood. The TCR comes from a man younger than 30 with active or convalescent COVID-19. The chain recombines TRBV7-9 with TRBJ2-3; 7 bases align to TRBD1. This CDR3 is CASSLPRGHASTDTQYF. CDR3 coding DNA: TGTGCCAGCAGCTTACCGAGGGGGCACGCTAGCACAGATACGCAGTATTTT.